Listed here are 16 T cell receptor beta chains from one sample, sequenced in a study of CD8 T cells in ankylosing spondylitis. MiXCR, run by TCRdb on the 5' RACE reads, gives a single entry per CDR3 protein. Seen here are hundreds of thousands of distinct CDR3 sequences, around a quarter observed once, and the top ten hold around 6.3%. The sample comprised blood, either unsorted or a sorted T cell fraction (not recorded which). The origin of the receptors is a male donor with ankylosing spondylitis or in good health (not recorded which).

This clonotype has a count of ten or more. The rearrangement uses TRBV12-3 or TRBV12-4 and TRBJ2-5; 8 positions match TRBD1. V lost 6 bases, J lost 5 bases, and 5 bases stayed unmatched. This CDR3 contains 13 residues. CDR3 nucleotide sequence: TGTGCCAGCAGATCGAACAGGGGGGAGACCCAGTACTTC. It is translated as CASRSNRGETQYF.

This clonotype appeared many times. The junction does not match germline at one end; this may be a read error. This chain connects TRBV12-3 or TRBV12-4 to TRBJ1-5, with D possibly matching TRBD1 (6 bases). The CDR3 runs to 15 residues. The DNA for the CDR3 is TGTGCCAGCAGTCTGGGCCAGGGGAAGAATCACCCCCAGCATTTT. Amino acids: CASSLGQGKNHPQHF.

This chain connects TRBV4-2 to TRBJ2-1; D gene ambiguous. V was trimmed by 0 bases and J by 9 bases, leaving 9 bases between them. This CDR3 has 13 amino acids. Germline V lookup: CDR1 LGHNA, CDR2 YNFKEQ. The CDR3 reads CASSQDEWGEQFF. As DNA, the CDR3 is TGTGCCAGCAGCCAAGATGAATGGGGTGAGCAGTTCTTC.

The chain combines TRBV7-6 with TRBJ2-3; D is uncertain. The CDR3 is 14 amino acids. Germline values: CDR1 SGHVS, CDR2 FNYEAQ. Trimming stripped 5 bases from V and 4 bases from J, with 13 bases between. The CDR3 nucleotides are TGTGCCAGCAGCCGTGCTAACCCCCCAGATACGCAGTATTTT. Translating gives CASSRANPPDTQYF.

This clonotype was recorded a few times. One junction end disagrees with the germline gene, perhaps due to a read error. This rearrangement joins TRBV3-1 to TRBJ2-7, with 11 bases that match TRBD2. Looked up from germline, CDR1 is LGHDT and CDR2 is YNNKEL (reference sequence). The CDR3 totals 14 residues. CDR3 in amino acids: CASSPPVAGGPLRF. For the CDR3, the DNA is TGTGCCAGCAGCCCCCCCGTAGCGGGAGGGCCGCTTCGCTTC.

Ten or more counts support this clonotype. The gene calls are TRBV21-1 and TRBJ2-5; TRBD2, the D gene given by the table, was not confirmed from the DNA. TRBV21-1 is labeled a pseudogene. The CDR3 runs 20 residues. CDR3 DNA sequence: TGTGCCAGCAGCAAAGCGGAGGCTCGCACCCCACCGCGGGAGCAAGAGACCCAGTACTTC. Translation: CASSKAEARTPPREQETQYF.

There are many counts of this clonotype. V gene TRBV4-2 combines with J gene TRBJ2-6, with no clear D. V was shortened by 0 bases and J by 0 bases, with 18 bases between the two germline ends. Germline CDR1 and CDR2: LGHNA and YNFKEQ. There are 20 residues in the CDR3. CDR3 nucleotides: TGTGCCAGCAGCCAAGATTTTGGCTATACGAAAAACTCTGGGGCCAACGTCCTGACTTTC. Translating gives CASSQDFGYTKNSGANVLTF.

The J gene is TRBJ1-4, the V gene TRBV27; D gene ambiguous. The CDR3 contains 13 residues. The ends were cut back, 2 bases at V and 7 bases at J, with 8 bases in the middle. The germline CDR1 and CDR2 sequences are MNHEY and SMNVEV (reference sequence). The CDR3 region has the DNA TGTGCCAGCAGTTTAGCGAGGAGTGAAAAACTGTTTTTT. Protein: CASSLARSEKLFF.

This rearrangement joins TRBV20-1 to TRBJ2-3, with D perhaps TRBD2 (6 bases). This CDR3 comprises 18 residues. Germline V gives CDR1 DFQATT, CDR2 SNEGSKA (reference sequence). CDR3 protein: CRAQGTGGTASYTDTQYF. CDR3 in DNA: TGCAGGGCCCAAGGTACGGGCGGGACCGCCTCCTACACAGATACGCAGTATTTT.

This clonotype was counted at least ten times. CDR3 in DNA: TGCAGTGCTAAGGGACAGGGGGACAAGGGAGAATATGGCTACACCTTC. This sequence encodes CSAKGQGDKGEYGYTF. This chain connects TRBV20-1 to TRBJ1-2; 11 nucleotides agree with TRBD1. The junction had 12 bases not matched to a gene; V was cut back by 4 bases and J by 5 bases. From germline, CDR1 is DFQATT and CDR2 SNEGSKA (reference sequence). The CDR3 consists of 16 residues.

The CDR3 DNA reads TGTGCCAGCAGTCAGGTGACAGGGAGCTCCTACGAGCAGTACTTC. Its protein product is CASSQVTGSSYEQYF. This rearrangement joins TRBV7-6 to TRBJ2-7, with 7 bases that match TRBD1. Germline CDR1 and CDR2: SGHVS and FNYEAQ. J gave up 0 bases and V 6 bases, and 8 bases lay outside the gene matches. This CDR3 is built from 15 residues.

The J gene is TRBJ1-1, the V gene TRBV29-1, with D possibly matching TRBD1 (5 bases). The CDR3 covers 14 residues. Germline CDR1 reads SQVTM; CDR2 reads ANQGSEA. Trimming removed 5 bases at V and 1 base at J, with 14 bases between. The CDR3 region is CSVSGTEGNTEAFF. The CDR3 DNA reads TGCAGCGTTTCCGGGACCGAGGGGAACACTGAAGCTTTCTTT.

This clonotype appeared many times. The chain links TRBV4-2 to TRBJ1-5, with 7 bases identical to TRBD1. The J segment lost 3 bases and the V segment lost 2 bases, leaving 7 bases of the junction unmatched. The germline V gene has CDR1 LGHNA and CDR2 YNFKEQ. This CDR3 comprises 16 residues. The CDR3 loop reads CASSQTTGAPNQPQHF. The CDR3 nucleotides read TGTGCCAGCAGCCAAACTACAGGGGCCCCCAATCAGCCCCAGCATTTT.

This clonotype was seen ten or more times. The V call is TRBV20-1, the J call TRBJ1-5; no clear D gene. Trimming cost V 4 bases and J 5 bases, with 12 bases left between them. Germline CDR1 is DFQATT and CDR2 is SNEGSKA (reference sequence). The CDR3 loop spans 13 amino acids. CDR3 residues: CSATLGGDQPQHF. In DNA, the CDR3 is TGCAGTGCTACCCTCGGTGGGGATCAGCCCCAGCATTTT.

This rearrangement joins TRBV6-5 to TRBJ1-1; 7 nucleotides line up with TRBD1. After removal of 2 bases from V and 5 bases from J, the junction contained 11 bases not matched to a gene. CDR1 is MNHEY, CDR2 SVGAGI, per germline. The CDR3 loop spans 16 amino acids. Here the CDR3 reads CASSYQNRGARTEAFF. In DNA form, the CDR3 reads TGTGCCAGCAGTTACCAAAACAGGGGCGCGAGAACTGAAGCTTTCTTT.

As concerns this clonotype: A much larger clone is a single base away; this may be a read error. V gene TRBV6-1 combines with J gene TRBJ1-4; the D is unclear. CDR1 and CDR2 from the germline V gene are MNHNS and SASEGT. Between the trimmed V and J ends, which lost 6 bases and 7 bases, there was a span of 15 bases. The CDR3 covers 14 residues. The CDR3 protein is CASSKPDGSEKLFF. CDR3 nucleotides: TGTGCCAGCAGCAAACCCGACGGAAGTGAAAAACTGTTTTTT.